This passage covers 28 T cell receptor beta chains from one sample sequenced in a study of monozygotic twins with cystic fibrosis (dated by TCRdb to the early 2020s). Library construction relied on the immunoSEQ multiplex PCR assay. TCRdb stores this immuneACCESS table with in-frame sequences only. Part of the clones is absent; in the studies checked, under half of the shortfall reflects unresolved V genes, and no reason is known for the rest. For this sample the table gives 12,000 to 15,000 clones, of which about 98% were detected only once. The top ten clonotypes cover around 0.41% of the sample. Input material: blood. The receptor source for this set is a girl aged 2 to 10 with cystic fibrosis.

The chain links TRBV10-2 to TRBJ2-7; 10 nucleotides line up with TRBD1. After removal of 3 bases from V and 1 base from J, the junction contained 6 bases not matched to a gene. CDR1 WSHSY and CDR2 SAAADI come from the germline V gene. This CDR3 is 16 amino acids long. The CDR3 DNA sequence: TGCGCCAGCAGTGAAGACAGGGGGCCTCAATCCTACGAGCAGTACTTC. Its translation: CASSEDRGPQSYEQYF.

This clone was seen only once. The chain couples TRBV11-2 to TRBJ2-7, with D perhaps TRBD1 or TRBD2 (5 bases each). Trimming stripped 5 bases from V and 7 bases from J, with 24 bases between. CDR1 SGHAT and CDR2 FQNNGV come from the germline V gene. The CDR3 contains 16 residues. Written as DNA, the CDR3 is TGTGCCAGCAGCCCGGCGGAGGCCCAGGGTACGGGGGAGCAGTACTTC. It is translated as CASSPAEAQGTGEQYF. The variable domain in full, completed from reference TRBV11-2 and TRBJ2-7, reads EAGVAQSPRYKIIEKRQSVAFWCNPISGHATLYWYQQILGQGPKLLIQFQNNGVVDDSQLPKDRFSAERLKGVDSTLKIQPAKLEDSAVYLCASSPAEAQGTGEQYFGPGTRLTVT.

The chain couples TRBV19 to TRBJ2-2, with 7 bases fitting TRBD1. V gave up 6 bases and J gave up 5 bases; unmatched junction bases: 9. CDR1 is LNHDA, CDR2 SQIVND, per germline (reference sequence). This CDR3 has 15 amino acids. The CDR3 loop reads CASRTGSDGTGELFF. CDR3 nucleotide sequence: TGTGCCAGTAGGACAGGGTCGGACGGGACCGGGGAGCTGTTTTTT. Complete variable domain (other parts from reference TRBV19 and TRBJ2-2): DGGITQSPKYLFRKEGQNVTLSCEQNLNHDAMYWYRQDPGQGLRLIYYSQIVNDFQKGDIAEGYSVSREKKESFPLTVTSAQKNPTAFYLCASRTGSDGTGELFFGEGSRLTVL.

The chain joins TRBV4-2 to TRBJ1-2; D gene unclear. Germline V gene data show CDR1 as LGHNA and CDR2 as YNFKEQ. There are 14 residues in the CDR3. The V end was cut by 0 bases, the J end by 3 bases, with 8 bases between. CDR3 coding DNA: TGTGCCAGCAGCCAAGAATCCGGCGACTATGGCTACACCTTC. Translated, it gives CASSQESGDYGYTF.

The V and J genes are TRBV4-1 and TRBJ2-7, with D perhaps TRBD1 (7 bases). Germline V gene lookup returns CDR1 MGHRA and CDR2 YSYEKL. The CDR3 is 16 residues long. The V and J ends lost 2 bases and 3 bases respectively, with 17 bases between them. The CDR3: CASSQSLQGGGYEQYF. As DNA, the CDR3 is TGCGCCAGCAGCCAAAGCCTCCAGGGGGGAGGCTACGAGCAGTACTTC.

The chain links TRBV6-6 to TRBJ1-5, with D tentatively TRBD1 (6 bases). V shed 5 bases and J shed 0 bases, with 11 bases lying between them. CDR1 is MNHNY and CDR2 is SVGAGI in the germline V gene (reference sequence). The CDR3 is 15 amino acids. CDR3 in amino acids: CASSGAGVSNQPQHF. The CDR3 DNA sequence: TGTGCCAGCAGTGGCGCAGGGGTTAGCAATCAGCCCCAGCATTTT.

J is TRBJ2-2 and V is TRBV7-2; no definite D call. In germline, CDR1 is SGHTA, CDR2 FQGNSA. The CDR3 contains 13 residues. Trimming removed 5 bases from V and 4 bases from J, with 8 bases in between. CDR3: CASSVTRTGELFF. In DNA, the CDR3 is TGTGCCAGCAGCGTCACTCGCACCGGGGAGCTGTTTTTT.

The chain carries TRBV6-5 and TRBJ1-1; 7 bases fit TRBD1. Trimming took 5 bases from V and 7 from J; bases not matched to a gene: 7. The CDR3 length is 13 residues. CDR1 and CDR2 (germline): MNHEY, SVGAGI. The CDR3 sequence is CASSMRTGLEAFF. The CDR3 nucleotides are TGTGCCAGCAGTATGAGGACAGGCCTTGAAGCTTTCTTT.

V usage is TRBV18 and J usage is TRBJ1-3; D may be TRBD1 (5 bases). V lost 2 bases and J lost 4, with 9 bases in between. Germline V gives CDR1 KGHSH, CDR2 LQKENI. The CDR3 totals 14 residues. The CDR3 loop is CASSPRQRGNTIYF. The CDR3 region has the DNA TGTGCCAGCTCACCAAGACAGAGAGGAAACACCATATATTTT.

The genes are TRBV5-5 and TRBJ2-3; TRBD2 agrees at 14 bases. Germline CDR1 and CDR2: SGHKS and YYEKEE (reference sequence). The V gene end was trimmed by 5 bases and the J gene end by 3 bases; junction bases not matched to a gene: 11. This CDR3 region has 18 residues. CDR3 sequence (DNA): TGTGCCAGCAGGCTCGCCGGGACTAGCGGGAGTCGTACAGATACGCAGTATTTT. It codes for CASRLAGTSGSRTDTQYF.

CDR3 sequence: CASSLIRADTEAFF. DNA for the CDR3: TGTGCCAGCAGCTTGATCCGGGCGGACACTGAAGCTTTCTTT. The genes are TRBV5-5 and TRBJ1-1; no definite D call. This CDR3 comprises 14 residues. Germline V lookup: CDR1 SGHKS, CDR2 YYEKEE (reference sequence). V dropped 1 base and J dropped 3 bases, with 10 bases sitting between them. The variable domain in full, completed from reference TRBV5-5 and TRBJ1-1, reads DAGVTQSPTHLIKTRGQQVTLRCSPISGHKSVSWYQQVLGQGPQFIFQYYEKEERGRGNFPDRFSARQFPNYSSELNVNALLLGDSALYLCASSLIRADTEAFFGQGTRLTVV.

The chain is built from TRBV25-1 and TRBJ2-3, with 9 nucleotides matching TRBD1. The J segment lost 3 bases and the V segment lost 8 bases, leaving 6 bases of the junction unmatched. The germline gives CDR1 MGHDK, CDR2 SYGVNS. The CDR3 has 14 residues. Here the CDR3 DNA reads TGTGCCAGCGGGGACAGGGCGGGGACAGATACGCAGTATTTT. Translating it yields CASGDRAGTDTQYF.

CDR3 residues: CASSSRFLYGYTF. The CDR3 DNA reads TGTGCCAGCAGTTCAAGGTTCCTCTATGGCTACACCTTC. This chain joins TRBV6-5 and TRBJ1-2; D ambiguous. Germline V gene sequence: CDR1 MNHEY, CDR2 SVGAGI. The CDR3 is 13 residues long. V was shortened by 4 bases and J by 4 bases, with 10 bases between the two germline ends.

The rearrangement uses TRBV11-2 and TRBJ1-2; D remains ambiguous. Germline CDR1 reads SGHAT; CDR2 reads FQNNGV. V dropped 5 bases and J dropped 0 bases, with 16 bases sitting between them. The CDR3 extends over 16 amino acids. CDR3 nucleotides: TGTGCCAGCAGCCCATACCGTGGCCCTACTAACTATGGCTACACCTTC. Encoded protein: CASSPYRGPTNYGYTF. The complete variable domain, with remaining parts taken from reference TRBV11-2 and TRBJ1-2, reads EAGVAQSPRYKIIEKRQSVAFWCNPISGHATLYWYQQILGQGPKLLIQFQNNGVVDDSQLPKDRFSAERLKGVDSTLKIQPAKLEDSAVYLCASSPYRGPTNYGYTFGSGTRLTVV.

This clone was observed a few times. This sequence joins TRBV4-1 and TRBJ2-7, with TRBD1 identical over 7 bases. Looked up from germline, CDR1 is MGHRA and CDR2 is YSYEKL. With 4 bases clipped from V and 4 bases from J, the junction kept 10 bases outside the gene matches. The CDR3 contains 15 residues. CDR3 residues: CASSPLSAGGYEQYF. CDR3 bases: TGCGCCAGCAGCCCCTTGAGCGCAGGGGGATACGAGCAGTACTTC.

The chain carries TRBV2 and TRBJ2-3, with 12 bases lining up with TRBD2. The germline V gene encodes CDR1 SNHLY and CDR2 FYNNEI. CDR3 length: 15 residues. V lost 8 bases, J lost 2 bases, and 5 bases stayed unmatched. The CDR3 sequence: CASRTSGALTDTQYF. Here the CDR3 DNA reads TGTGCCAGCCGGACTAGCGGGGCCCTCACAGATACGCAGTATTTT.

This chain uses TRBV2 with TRBJ2-1, with unresolved D. CDR3 size: 12 residues. Germline CDR1 SNHLY, CDR2 FYNNEI. V was cut by 1 base and J by 9 bases, with 7 bases left in between. This CDR3 is CASSEGTGEQFF. The CDR3 DNA is TGTGCCAGCAGTGAAGGGACCGGTGAGCAGTTCTTC.

V is TRBV9 and J is TRBJ2-1; D is perhaps TRBD2 (6 bases). Germline loops: CDR1 SGDLS, CDR2 YYNGEE. V lost 0 bases, J lost 10 bases, and 17 bases lay in between. This CDR3 has 15 residues. CDR3 residues: CASSVVAAGVGEQFF. Written as DNA, the CDR3 is TGTGCCAGCAGCGTAGTAGCGGCCGGGGTGGGAGAGCAGTTCTTC.

The chain uses TRBV29-1 and TRBJ1-1; 8 nucleotides align to TRBD1. Per germline, CDR1 SQVTM and CDR2 ANQGSEA. CDR3 size: 16 residues. V was pared by 1 base and J by 3 bases, with 10 bases of the junction left unmatched. The CDR3 sequence is CSVEVIFRGRDTEAFF. DNA for the CDR3: TGCAGCGTTGAAGTCATCTTCAGGGGGCGGGACACTGAAGCTTTCTTT.

This chain connects TRBV4-3 to TRBJ1-4; 9 nucleotides agree with TRBD1. There are 16 residues in the CDR3. V lost 5 bases, J lost 8 bases, and 12 bases stayed unmatched. Looked up from germline, CDR1 is LGHNA and CDR2 is YSLEER. The CDR3, as DNA: TGCGCCAGCAGCAAACTACAGGGGGCTAAATGGGAAAAACTGTTTTTT. Translating it yields CASSKLQGAKWEKLFF.

The CDR3 coding sequence is TGTGCCAGCAGCCCTCGACAGGGGACCTACAATGAGCAGTTCTTC. This gives the protein CASSPRQGTYNEQFF. V usage is TRBV7-2 and J usage is TRBJ2-1; 8 bases align to TRBD1. Germline CDR1 reads SGHTA; CDR2 reads FQGNSA. CDR3 length equals 15 residues. J gave up 2 bases and V 5 bases, and 5 bases lay outside the gene matches.

The V gene is TRBV11-2, the J gene TRBJ1-1; D is possibly TRBD1 (5 bases). V dropped 3 bases and J dropped 2 bases, with 10 bases sitting between them. The CDR3 has 14 residues. Germline V lookup: CDR1 SGHAT, CDR2 FQNNGV. The CDR3 DNA follows: TGTGCCAGCAGCTTTAAAACAGGTAACACTGAAGCTTTCTTT. It is translated as CASSFKTGNTEAFF. Drawing the rest from reference TRBV11-2 and TRBJ1-1, the complete variable domain is EAGVAQSPRYKIIEKRQSVAFWCNPISGHATLYWYQQILGQGPKLLIQFQNNGVVDDSQLPKDRFSAERLKGVDSTLKIQPAKLEDSAVYLCASSFKTGNTEAFFGQGTRLTVV.

The rearrangement links TRBV6-5 to TRBJ2-2; a weak D match, TRBD1 (5 bases). Germline V lookup: CDR1 MNHEY, CDR2 SVGAGI. The CDR3 is 16 residues long. V gave up 2 bases and J gave up 5 bases, with 15 bases separating them. The CDR3: CASSYKWGSWTGELFF. The DNA for the CDR3 is TGTGCCAGCAGTTACAAGTGGGGCAGTTGGACCGGGGAGCTGTTTTTT.

CDR3 region: CSVAPGHGMNTEAFF. The CDR3 DNA sequence: TGCAGCGTTGCCCCGGGACATGGCATGAACACTGAAGCTTTCTTT. The rearrangement joins TRBV29-1 to TRBJ1-1; maybe TRBD1 (6 bases). The CDR3 loop spans 15 amino acids. Deletions cut 4 bases from V and 0 bases from J, with 15 bases between. Germline V lookup: CDR1 SQVTM, CDR2 ANQGSEA.

The chain couples TRBV25-1 to TRBJ2-7; D is ambiguous. V lost 6 bases to trimming and J lost 3 bases, with 6 bases between them. Germline V gene sequence: CDR1 MGHDK, CDR2 SYGVNS. The CDR3 is 11 residues long. The DNA of the CDR3 is TGTGCCAGCAGCCTTATCTACGAGCAGTACTTC. Its protein is CASSLIYEQYF.

This chain uses TRBV7-9 with TRBJ2-1, with D possibly TRBD1 on 5 matching bases. With 2 bases removed from V and 4 bases from J, the gap between germline ends came to 12 bases. CDR1 and CDR2 (germline): SEHNR, FQNEAQ (reference sequence). This CDR3 is 15 amino acids long. For the CDR3, the DNA is TGTGCCAGCAGCTTATCTATGACAGCTTACAATGAGCAGTTCTTC. Residues: CASSLSMTAYNEQFF.

The chain carries TRBV7-8 and TRBJ1-1; perhaps TRBD1 as D (6 bases). With 2 bases removed from V and 6 bases from J, the gap between germline ends came to 13 bases. The length of the CDR3 is 14 residues. Germline V CDR1 and CDR2: SGHVS, FQNEAQ. CDR3 sequence reads: CASSLYPGASEAFF. The CDR3 nucleotides read TGTGCCAGCAGCTTATATCCGGGGGCCTCTGAAGCTTTCTTT.

This chain joins TRBV10-2 and TRBJ2-3; either TRBD1 or TRBD2 may supply D (6 bases each). V was shortened by 3 bases and J by 4 bases, with 11 bases between the two germline ends. Germline CDR1 reads WSHSY; CDR2 reads SAAADI. This CDR3 comprises 14 residues. The CDR3 sequence is CASSDRGQADTQYF. The CDR3 region has the DNA TGCGCCAGCAGTGACCGGGGGCAGGCAGATACGCAGTATTTT.